These T cell receptor beta chains were read from a single sample in a study of T cells in localized non-small cell lung cancer. TCRdb's copy holds only in-frame clones and misses some; the assay was immunoSEQ multiplex PCR. The profile shows a few thousand clones, about 25% of them singletons. The sequenced sample was lung tumor tissue, obtained before any cancer treatment. The receptors derive from a male donor aged 60 or over with stage I lung adenocarcinoma. Both conserved end residues are part of each CDR3. The D gene is left open where the match is weak. For some rows the clone size is stated as once, few or many, or as a class when expanded; others skip it.

V gene	D gene	clone size	J gene	CDR3 length	CDR3 DNA	CDR3 protein
TRBV6-8	TRBD1	few	TRBJ1-5	14	TGTGCCAGCAGTTACGGGACAGCGAATCAGCCCCAGCATTTT	CASSYGTANQPQHF
TRBV18	.	.	TRBJ1-1	13	TGTGCCAGCTCACCATCACAGAACACTGAAGCTTTCTTT	CASSPSQNTEAFF
TRBV12-5	.	.	TRBJ2-2	16	TGTGCTAGTGGTTTGGTGCGGACTACCTACACCGGGGAGCTGTTTTTT	CASGLVRTTYTGELFF
TRBV5-1	.	.	TRBJ1-1	14	TGCGCCAGCAGCTCGCAGACAGGGAACACTGAAGCTTTCTTT	CASSSQTGNTEAFF
TRBV11-3	TRBD1	medium-sized	TRBJ2-5	14	TGTGCCAGCAGCCGGACAGGGAATAAAGAGACCCAGTACTTC	CASSRTGNKETQYF
TRBV15	.	few	TRBJ2-7	14	TGTGCCACCAGCAGAATCGGCGGGACCCAAAACTTCCACTTC	CATSRIGGTQNFHF
TRBV6-8	.	few	TRBJ1-5	15	TGTGCCAGCAGCCCAATACAGGGCCTCAATCAGCCCCAGCATTTT	CASSPIQGLNQPQHF
TRBV6-7	TRBD1	few	TRBJ2-7	13	TGTGCCAGCCTAGGACAGGGATCCTACGAGCAGTACTTC	CASLGQGSYEQYF
TRBV19	.	once	TRBJ1-5	14	TGTGCCAGTAGTATTGCGACGGACCGGGAGCCCCAGCATTTT	CASSIATDREPQHF
TRBV28	TRBD2	once	TRBJ2-3	18	TGTGCCAGCACCCCAGGGCTTTATAGCGGGAGCGGCGCAGATACGCAGTATTTT	CASTPGLYSGSGADTQYF
TRBV11-3	.	few	TRBJ2-1	16	TGTGCCAGCAGCTTAAGGGTATCTAGCTCCTACAATGAGCAGTTCTTC	CASSLRVSSSYNEQFF
TRBV10-2	.	once	TRBJ1-1	13	TGCGCCAGCAGACAGGGCCTAGAAACTAAAGCTTTCTTT	CASRQGLETKAFF
TRBV7-2	TRBD1	medium-sized	TRBJ1-1	13	TGTGCCAGCAGCCCGGGACAGCGGTATGAAGCTTTCTTT	CASSPGQRYEAFF
TRBV6-8	TRBD1	.	TRBJ2-7	15	TGTGCCAGCAGTGACGCTACAGGGGTGTCCTACGAGCAGTACTTC	CASSDATGVSYEQYF
TRBV18	TRBD1	.	TRBJ2-7	15	TGTGCCAGCTCACTACAGGGCCAGGGGGCATACGAGCAGTACTTC	CASSLQGQGAYEQYF
TRBV19	TRBD1	.	TRBJ1-4	15	TGTGCCAGTAGCCCCCAACAGGGGGCCCGGGAAAAACTGTTTTTT	CASSPQQGAREKLFF
TRBV5-1	.	.	TRBJ1-1	16	TGCGCCAGCAGCTTGGTTGGGGGGCTTGGGAACACTGAAGCTTTCTTT	CASSLVGGLGNTEAFF
TRBV19	TRBD1	.	TRBJ2-7	13	TGTGCCAGTAGCCAGGGGGCGACTTCCGAGCAGTACTTC	CASSQGATSEQYF
TRBV18	.	.	TRBJ1-4	15	TGTGCCAGCTCACCACCGTCTCAGGGACTCGTGGAACTGTTTTTT	CASSPPSQGLVELFF
TRBV6-8	TRBD2	medium-sized	TRBJ2-2	16	TGTGCCAGCAGTGCGCTAGCGGGGGGAGACACCGGGGAGCTGTTTTTT	CASSALAGGDTGELFF
TRBV29-1	.	.	TRBJ2-1	14	TGCAGCGGTGACGGACAGCGAAGTAAGAATGAGCAGTTCTTC	CSGDGQRSKNEQFF
TRBV5-1	TRBD1	.	TRBJ1-4	16	TGCGCCAGCAGCTTGGGCCCAACAGGGGGCGATGAAAAACTGTTTTTT	CASSLGPTGGDEKLFF
TRBV18	.	.	TRBJ1-1	15	TGTGCCAGCTCCGAGGGGCGTGGGTGGAACACTGAAGCTTTCTTT	CASSEGRGWNTEAFF
TRBV19	.	.	TRBJ1-6	15	TGTGCCAGTAGTATGATATCCTCCTATAATTCACCCCTCCACTTT	CASSMISSYNSPLHF
TRBV10-3	TRBD1	few	TRBJ1-5	15	TGTGCCATCAGCGCCTTAGGACAGGGCGGACAGCCCCAGCATTTT	CAISALGQGGQPQHF
TRBV19	TRBD1	.	TRBJ1-1	16	TGTGCCAGTAATGTCGGTCTGACAGGGGTGAACACTGAAGCTTTCTTT	CASNVGLTGVNTEAFF
TRBV19	TRBD1	.	TRBJ2-1	13	TGTGCCAGTAATATTGGGACAGGCCGAGAGCAGTTCTTC	CASNIGTGREQFF
TRBV30	.	few	TRBJ1-1	14	TGTGCCTGGAGTGGTTACCTTGAGGGCGCTGGGGCTTTCTTT	CAWSGYLEGAGAFF
TRBV29-1	.	large	TRBJ1-1	12	TGCAGCGTATCCAGGGATAGCACTGAAGCTTTCTTT	CSVSRDSTEAFF
TRBV28	.	medium-sized	TRBJ2-7	15	TGTGCCAGCAGTAAAACCGGGACTGCGGTCTACGAGCAGTACTTC	CASSKTGTAVYEQYF
TRBV15	.	few	TRBJ2-2	14	TGTGCCACCAGCAGAGAATCCTCGGCCGGGGAGCTGTTTTTT	CATSRESSAGELFF
TRBV6-8	.	few	TRBJ1-1	12	TGTGCCATCAGGAGGGGAGACACTGAAGCTTTCTTT	CAIRRGDTEAFF
TRBV29-1	.	.	TRBJ2-2	14	TGCAGCGCCAGGGACACCACGAACACCGGGGAGCTGTTTTTT	CSARDTTNTGELFF
TRBV5-1	.	.	TRBJ1-5	14	TGCGCCAGCAGCTTAGGGGACCGCAATCAGCCCCAGCATTTT	CASSLGDRNQPQHF
TRBV14	.	.	TRBJ2-5	14	TGTGCCAGCAGCCAAGATGGCAGCCAAGAGACCCAGTACTTC	CASSQDGSQETQYF
TRBV6-8	TRBD1	few	TRBJ2-7	18	TGTGCCAGCAGTTACTCCTCCAACCCCGGGACAGATAGGTACGAGCAGTACTTC	CASSYSSNPGTDRYEQYF
TRBV19	.	.	TRBJ1-5	15	TGTGCCAGTACCGATGTTGGGAATAGCAATCAGCCCCAGCATTTT	CASTDVGNSNQPQHF
TRBV11-3	.	few	TRBJ2-3	15	TGTGCCAGCAGCTCGACGGGACCGCCGACAGATACGCAGTATTTT	CASSSTGPPTDTQYF